The subject of this entry is one T cell receptor beta chain. Antigen: not known. Germline loops: CDR1 SGHRS, CDR2 YFSETQ. The CDR3 has 15 residues. V was trimmed by 2 bases and J by 4 bases, leaving 14 bases between them. This sample was included in a study of response to subunit inactivated influenza vaccine. Study findings and constraints: With each seasonal influenza vaccination, the authors suggested, few new T cells are recruited.

TCRdb analysed the RT-PCR reads with MiXCR anew, one entry per CDR3 protein. The profile shows 650,000 to 800,000 distinct CDR3 sequences, more than 11% of them singletons. The receptor was isolated from a man between 50 and 59 years old who received an inactivated influenza vaccine. The source was PBMCs from blood, collected less than 15 days before vaccination. The chain joins TRBV5-1 to TRBJ2-3; tentatively, D is TRBD1 (7 bases). The CDR3 coding sequence is TGCGCCAGCAGCTTAGAAACAGGGGAGGCAGATACGCAGTATTTT. This translates into CASSLETGEADTQYF.